This section outlines one TCR beta chain sequence together with its context. The source of the sample is a study of blood T cell repertoires in COVID-19. Study context: Samples taken during acute and convalescent COVID-19 were collected in the United States, Italy and Spain. PBMCs, B-cell-depleted T cells, or T cells were the source of the cDNA or gDNA that made up the material.

Per the study methods: Estimation of nucleated cell counts was performed using reference gene primer amplification. Profiling relied on immunoSEQ multiplex PCR, and the TCRdb table lists in-frame clones only, not all of them. That table is the source of V, J and clone size, and D and trimming were worked out from the DNA. This table holds about 370,000 clones, approximately 93% found once. The trim removed 7 bases at V and 3 bases at J, leaving 13 bases unmatched. The CDR3 extends over 16 amino acids. Germline loops: CDR1 LNHDA, CDR2 SQIVND (reference sequence). A COVID-19 case had been met by exposed participants during the 2 weeks before study entry.

The clonotype comes from a woman aged 35 to 49 who had been exposed to COVID-19. Source material: PBMCs or T cells enriched from blood (not recorded which). The chain employs TRBV19 and TRBJ2-7, with TRBD2 matching over 9 bases. The CDR3 DNA is TGTGCCAGTACTACCCGGGGTAGCGGGGGCCTCTACGAGCAGTACTTC. Protein product: CASTTRGSGGLYEQYF.